This TCR beta chain was sequenced for a study of blood T cells in healthy people across ages. On the study more broadly: Researchers report that template switching captured about one barcoded beta molecule per two T cells.

A second PCR of 7 to 11 cycles used a sample-barcoded 5' primer and a J-beta primer mix. TCRdb ran MiXCR on the 5' RACE reads and lists one entry per CDR3 protein. Among 1.5 million to 2 million distinct CDR3 sequences listed, about 50% were seen once. Findings and limits, study-wide: Naive CD4+ cells and diversity were both higher in long-lived donors than in aged donors. Changes in expanded clonotypes were possibly confounded, as the CMV status of donors was unknown. Investigators viewed diversity estimates from one million T cells as underestimates, the study reported.

As concerns this clonotype: What it binds is unknown.

This receptor was identified in a woman between 35 and 50 years old in good health. What was sequenced was blood.

The CDR3: CATSKRDEQYF. The CDR3 DNA reads as TGTGCCACAAGTAAGCGGGACGAGCAGTACTTC. V is TRBV24-1 and J is TRBJ2-7; D possibly corresponds to TRBD2 (6 bases). The germline V and J ends were trimmed by 10 bases and 5 bases, with 11 bases remaining between them. Germline CDR1 and CDR2: KGHDR and SFDVKD. The CDR3 length is 11 residues.